This TCR beta chain was sequenced for a study of lymphopenia after photon versus proton radiotherapy. The assay was immunoSEQ multiplex PCR, and TCRdb's table has in-frame clones only and misses some. Found here are around 70,000 clones, approximately 91% of them singletons; the top ten hold roughly 2.7%. Details on this clone: Its antigen is still unknown.

The CDR3 loop spans 15 amino acids. With V trimmed by 0 bases and J by 4 bases, 5 bases remained unmatched. Germline V gene data show CDR1 as SGDLS and CDR2 as YYNGEE. Whole-study findings and limits: Under photons, naive T cells and diversity fell while effector/memory populations rose.

The sequence was collected from a woman aged 70 to 79 with pancreatic cancer. The sequencing used peripheral blood, collected from a patient treated with photon-based radiotherapy. The rearrangement links TRBV9 to TRBJ2-5; 8 bases match TRBD1. CDR3 loop: CASSVGAQGAETQYF. CDR3 coding DNA: TGTGCCAGCAGCGTAGGTGCCCAGGGGGCAGAGACCCAGTACTTC.